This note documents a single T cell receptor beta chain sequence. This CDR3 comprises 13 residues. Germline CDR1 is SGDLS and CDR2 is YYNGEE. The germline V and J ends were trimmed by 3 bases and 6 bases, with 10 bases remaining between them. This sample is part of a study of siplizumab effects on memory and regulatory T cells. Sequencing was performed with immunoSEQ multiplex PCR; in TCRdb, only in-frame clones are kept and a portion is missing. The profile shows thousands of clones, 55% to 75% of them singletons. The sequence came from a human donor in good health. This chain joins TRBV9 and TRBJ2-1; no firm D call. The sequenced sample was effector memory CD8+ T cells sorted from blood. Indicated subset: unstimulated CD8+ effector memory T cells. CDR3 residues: CASSDPPVNEQFF. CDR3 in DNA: TGTGCCAGCAGCGACCCTCCTGTCAATGAGCAGTTCTTC.